This TCR beta chain was identified in a study of early T cells in non-severe SARS-CoV-2 infection. Remarks on this clonotype: The antigen remains unidentified.

General study findings and limits: Reliance on VDJdb matching favored anti-spike CD8 responses; private and CD4 specificities were missed.

TCRdb re-called the 5' RACE reads with MiXCR, one entry per CDR3 protein. The data contain tens of thousands of distinct CDR3 sequences, 4.5% to 5% of them singletons. With 4 bases clipped from V and 6 bases from J, the junction kept 10 bases outside the gene matches. The CDR3 extends over 15 amino acids. The source material was whole blood. The chain has TRBV5-7 and TRBJ2-7; 10 nucleotides agree with TRBD2. TRBV5-7 is labeled an ORF, and its function is uncertain. The receptor comes from an adult who was a healthcare worker with PCR-confirmed SARS-CoV-2 infection or an uninfected control (not recorded which). The CDR3 region has the DNA TGTGCCAGCAGCGAGCGGGGGGGCCGCCTTGGCGAGCAGTACTTC. Its translation is CASSERGGRLGEQYF.